This T cell receptor beta chain was documented in a study of glioma-infiltrating T cells. As for the study in general: Low-grade gliomas were grade II; glioblastomas were grade IV at initial diagnosis. Around 1 million peripheral T cells were targeted at roughly 4.5- to 10-fold coverage.

Notes on this clonotype: What it recognizes is unknown. This clone may be a read error of a much larger clone one base away. The conserved phenylalanine or tryptophan normally closing the CDR3 is absent here, so this likely arose from a read error.

The iRepertoire nested amplicon-rescue multiplex PCR amplified TCR alpha and beta CDR3s from RNA. TCRdb called the multiplex PCR reads again in MiXCR, with one record for every CDR3 protein. Here the sample spans 300,000 to 400,000 distinct CDR3 sequences, roughly two fifths being singletons. Findings and limits, study-wide: Above-expected tissue-blood divergence occurred in all gliomas, most in low-grade ones.

The source is a human donor with low-grade glioma or glioblastoma, undergoing nonglioma brain surgery, or in good health (not recorded which). What was sequenced was glioma tissue, nonneoplastic brain tissue, or PBMCs (not recorded which).

CDR3 nucleotide sequence: TGTGCCAGCAGTTCGCCTCCCGGGACAGCCCCTGGGTGGCCCCAGCATCTT. This codes for CASSSPPGTAPGWPQHL. The chain employs TRBV28 and TRBJ1-5; TRBD1 agrees at 7 bases. Germline loops: CDR1 MDHEN, CDR2 SYDVKM. The CDR3 has 17 amino acids. V shed 4 bases, J shed 9 bases, and the junction held 18 bases outside the gene matches.